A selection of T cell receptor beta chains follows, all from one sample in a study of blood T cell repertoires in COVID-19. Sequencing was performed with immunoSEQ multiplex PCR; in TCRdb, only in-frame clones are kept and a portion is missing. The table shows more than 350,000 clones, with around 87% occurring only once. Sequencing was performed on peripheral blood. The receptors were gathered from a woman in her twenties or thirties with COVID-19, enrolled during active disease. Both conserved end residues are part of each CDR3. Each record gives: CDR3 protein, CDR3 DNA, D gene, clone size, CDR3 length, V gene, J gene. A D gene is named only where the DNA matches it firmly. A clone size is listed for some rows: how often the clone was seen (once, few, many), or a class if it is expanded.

CASSLDSSWYEQYF,TGTGCCAGCAGCTTGGACAGCTCCTGGTACGAGCAGTACTTC,-,-,14,TRBV5-8,TRBJ2-7
CASSPPLGTSRYEQYF,TGTGCCAGCAGCCCTCCCCTGGGGACTAGCAGATACGAGCAGTACTTC,TRBD2,-,16,TRBV7-9,TRBJ2-7
CASSPRTAQNEQYF,TGTGCCAGCAGTCCGAGGACAGCTCAAAACGAGCAGTACTTC,-,-,14,TRBV27,TRBJ2-7
CATSDFGESYTF,TGTGCCACCAGTGATTTTGGTGAGAGCTACACCTTC,-,-,12,TRBV24-1,TRBJ1-2
CASSYSNRVGVNEQFF,TGTGCCAGCAGTTACTCTAACAGGGTGGGTGTAAATGAGCAGTTCTTC,-,-,16,TRBV6-2/TRBV6-3,TRBJ2-1
CASSMGQGTDTQYF,TGTGCCAGTAGTATGGGGCAGGGGACAGATACGCAGTATTTT,-,-,14,TRBV19,TRBJ2-3
CASSVEGAGAGLTEQFF,TGTGCCAGCAGCGTAGAGGGGGCCGGGGCAGGCCTCACTGAGCAGTTCTTC,TRBD1,-,17,TRBV9,TRBJ2-1
CGSSREPGETQYF,TGTGGCTCGTCGCGGGAGCCTGGGGAGACCCAGTACTTC,TRBD2,-,13,TRBV2,TRBJ2-5
CASSQRAGSYNEQFF,TGCGCCAGCAGCCAGAGGGCAGGCTCCTACAATGAGCAGTTCTTC,-,-,15,TRBV4-3,TRBJ2-1
CASSERVTMNTEAFF,TGTGCCAGCAGTGAGAGGGTAACGATGAACACTGAAGCTTTCTTT,-,-,15,TRBV6-1,TRBJ1-1
CASSLGLTNTGELFF,TGTGCCAGCAGCCTGGGACTAACGAACACCGGGGAGCTGTTTTTT,TRBD2,few,15,TRBV7-9,TRBJ2-2
CASSSRDRDLATNEKLFF,TGTGCCAGCAGTTCCCGGGACAGGGACCTTGCAACTAATGAAAAACTGTTTTTT,TRBD1,-,18,TRBV2,TRBJ1-4
CASSLASGSVETQYF,TGTGCCAGTAGTCTGGCTAGCGGGAGTGTGGAGACCCAGTACTTC,TRBD2,-,15,TRBV19,TRBJ2-5
CATKGDRSNTGELFF,TGTGCCACCAAGGGGGACAGGTCGAACACCGGGGAGCTGTTTTTT,TRBD1,-,15,TRBV19,TRBJ2-2
CASSQSGDRVYEQYF,TGTGCCAGCAGCCAATCCGGAGACAGGGTCTACGAGCAGTACTTC,TRBD1,-,15,TRBV5-6,TRBJ2-7
CAISALLREYNEQFF,TGTGCCATCAGCGCACTCCTTCGGGAGTACAATGAGCAGTTCTTC,-,-,15,TRBV10-3,TRBJ2-1
CASTQKRLQGDRETQYF,TGTGCCAGCACCCAAAAACGGCTTCAGGGGGACCGAGAGACCCAGTACTTC,TRBD1,once,17,TRBV2,TRBJ2-5
CTSSQDRGREVNNEQFF,TGCACCAGCAGCCAAGATCGGGGGCGGGAGGTAAACAATGAGCAGTTCTTC,-,-,17,TRBV1,TRBJ2-1
CASSLRLAGSNTGELFF,TGTGCCAGCAGCTTGCGACTAGCGGGATCGAACACCGGGGAGCTGTTTTTT,TRBD2,-,17,TRBV7-9,TRBJ2-2
CASSLVGRTSSTDTQYF,TGTGCCAGCAGCTTAGTTGGCAGGACTTCTAGCACAGATACGCAGTATTTT,-,-,17,TRBV11-2,TRBJ2-3
CASSVRTSGSSYEQYF,TGTGCCAGCTCAGTAAGGACTAGCGGGAGTTCCTACGAGCAGTACTTC,TRBD2,-,16,TRBV18,TRBJ2-7
CASSFGQGAGDTQYF,TGTGCCAGCAGCTTCGGGCAGGGGGCGGGAGATACGCAGTATTTT,TRBD1,-,15,TRBV7-2,TRBJ2-3
CASSQLGLAGDVGNEQFF,TGCGCCAGCAGCCAATTGGGACTGGCGGGAGACGTGGGGAATGAGCAGTTCTTC,TRBD2,once,18,TRBV4-1,TRBJ2-1
CASSLGGGTEAFF,TGTGCCAGCAGCTTAGGAGGAGGGACTGAAGCTTTCTTT,-,-,13,TRBV13,TRBJ1-1
CASSPTAGQPQHF,TGTGCCAGCTCACCTACGGCGGGTCAGCCCCAGCATTTT,-,-,13,TRBV18,TRBJ1-5
CASSVKGDYGYTF,TGTGCCAGCAGTGTGAAGGGGGACTATGGCTACACCTTC,-,-,13,TRBV2,TRBJ1-2
CASSDQGIGPEAFF,TGTGCCAGCAGTGACCAGGGAATAGGGCCTGAAGCTTTCTTT,-,-,14,TRBV25-1,TRBJ1-1
CASRNPGLETQYF,TGTGCCAGCAGAAATCCAGGGTTGGAGACCCAGTACTTC,-,-,13,TRBV11-2,TRBJ2-5
CASSFGQGGYEQYF,TGTGCCAGCAGCTTTGGACAGGGGGGCTACGAGCAGTACTTC,TRBD1,-,14,TRBV5-8,TRBJ2-7
CASSLGQGAQQPQHF,TGTGCCAGCAGCTTAGGACAGGGGGCCCAGCAGCCCCAGCATTTT,TRBD1,-,15,TRBV7-9,TRBJ1-5
CASSPDRGNTEAFF,TGTGCCAGCAGCCCCGACAGGGGAAACACTGAAGCTTTCTTT,TRBD1,-,14,TRBV7-9,TRBJ1-1
CAWSVQFGELFF,TGTGCCTGGAGTGTCCAGTTCGGGGAGCTGTTTTTT,-,-,12,TRBV30,TRBJ2-2
CASSNGGETQYF,TGTGCCAGTAGTAACGGGGGAGAGACCCAGTACTTC,-,-,12,TRBV19,TRBJ2-5
CASSLEFRVGYNEQFF,TGCGCCAGCAGCTTGGAGTTCAGGGTGGGCTACAATGAGCAGTTCTTC,-,-,16,TRBV5-1,TRBJ2-1
CASSFPRGRSRNQPQHF,TGTGCCAGCAGTTTCCCGCGAGGGAGAAGTCGCAATCAGCCCCAGCATTTT,-,-,17,TRBV28,TRBJ1-5
CASSPQGLAVAKNIQYF,TGTGCCAGCAGCCCCCAAGGACTAGCGGTAGCCAAAAACATTCAGTACTTC,TRBD2,-,17,TRBV7-3,TRBJ2-4
CASSFSGTSANEQFF,TGCGCCAGCAGCTTTTCCGGGACTAGCGCCAATGAGCAGTTCTTC,TRBD2,-,15,TRBV5-1,TRBJ2-1
CASSPEQGQETQYF,TGTGCCAGCTCACCAGAACAGGGGCAAGAGACCCAGTACTTC,TRBD1,-,14,TRBV18,TRBJ2-5
CATSDGTSGRLWAGELFF,TGTGCCACCAGTGATGGGACTAGCGGGAGACTATGGGCCGGGGAGCTGTTTTTT,TRBD2,-,18,TRBV24-1,TRBJ2-2
CASSTQTRSEQYF,TGTGCCAGCTCTACACAGACACGAAGCGAGCAGTACTTC,-,once,13,TRBV5-4,TRBJ2-7
CASSPNIHSYEQYF,TGTGCCAGCAGCCCCAACATCCACTCCTACGAGCAGTACTTC,-,-,14,TRBV11-2,TRBJ2-7